These 16 T cell receptor beta chains were all obtained from the same sample, sequenced in a study of glioma-infiltrating T cells after dendritic cell vaccination. Time point in this sample: after dendritic cell vaccination, including at tumor progression/relapse. Here immunoSEQ multiplex PCR was the method, and the copy in TCRdb shows in-frame clones only, minus some. Of about 94,000 clones in the sample, roughly 80% were seen once. This specimen was blood, taken after dendritic cell vaccination. Source of these receptors: a human donor with glioblastoma.

The table lists this clone with a count of one. The V gene is TRBV7-9, the J gene TRBJ2-1; TRBD2 might be the D (5 bases). Trimming pared 5 bases from V and 0 bases from J, leaving 14 bases between. The CDR3 is made up of 16 amino acids. The germline V gene has CDR1 SEHNR and CDR2 FQNEAQ (reference sequence). The CDR3 DNA sequence: TGTGCCAGCAGCCTTCGGGAACAAACCTCCTACAATGAGCAGTTCTTC. It translates to CASSLREQTSYNEQFF.

The chain employs TRBV2 and TRBJ2-7, with D perhaps TRBD2 (5 bases). The CDR3 length is 15 residues. Germline V gives CDR1 SNHLY, CDR2 FYNNEI. Deletions cut 7 bases from V and 3 bases from J, with 19 bases between. CDR3 loop: CASTPNGLANYEQYF. For the CDR3, the DNA is TGTGCCAGCACCCCGAACGGGTTAGCGAACTACGAGCAGTACTTC.

The chain links TRBV6-1 to TRBJ2-1; 12 bases agree with TRBD2. CDR1 MNHNS and CDR2 SASEGT come from the germline V gene. The length of the CDR3 is 15 residues. J lost 7 bases, V lost 5 bases, and 6 bases had no gene match. The CDR3 protein is CASSQTSGSGNEQFF. Here the CDR3 DNA reads TGTGCCAGCAGTCAGACTAGCGGGAGTGGTAATGAGCAGTTCTTC.

J is TRBJ1-6 and V is TRBV11-1, with D unresolved. CDR1 is SGHAT and CDR2 is FQDESV in the germline V gene (reference sequence). V was shortened by 5 bases and J by 0 bases, with 5 bases between the two germline ends. The CDR3 is 14 residues long. CDR3 nucleotides: TGTGCCAGCAGCCCCAACTCCTATAATTCACCCCTCCACTTT. Translation: CASSPNSYNSPLHF.

This chain joins TRBV4-1 and TRBJ1-1; TRBD1 agrees at 9 bases. This CDR3 has 15 amino acids. The V and J ends lost 4 bases and 4 bases, in that order; junction bases with no gene match: 7. Germline V lookup: CDR1 MGHRA, CDR2 YSYEKL. In DNA form, the CDR3 reads TGCGCCAGCAGCCCGTGGACAGGGGCCCTCACTGAAGCTTTCTTT. Its translation: CASSPWTGALTEAFF.

The rearrangement uses TRBV7-3 and TRBJ2-7; no clear D gene. V lost 3 bases, J lost 6 bases, and 12 bases lay in between. CDR1 is SGHTA, CDR2 FQGTGA, per germline. The CDR3 covers 13 residues. CDR3 sequence (DNA): TGTGCCAGCAGCTTGGAGCCGCTGGGCGAGCAGTACTTC. Translated, it gives CASSLEPLGEQYF.

The chain uses TRBV18 and TRBJ2-7; tentatively, D is TRBD1 (5 bases). CDR1 is KGHSH and CDR2 is LQKENI in the germline V gene. This CDR3 contains 14 residues. V was pared by 3 bases and J by 2 bases, with 11 bases between. The CDR3 sequence: CASSPTVTAYEQYF. The CDR3 region has the DNA TGTGCCAGCTCACCGACAGTGACAGCCTACGAGCAGTACTTC.

The chain couples TRBV18 to TRBJ1-4; D is perhaps TRBD1 (6 bases). This CDR3 has 16 amino acids. Germline V gene lookup returns CDR1 KGHSH and CDR2 LQKENI. V was shortened by 0 bases and J by 0 bases, with 8 bases between the two germline ends. Written as DNA, the CDR3 is TGTGCCAGCTCACCACCCAGGGGATCAACTAATGAAAAACTGTTTTTT. Protein sequence: CASSPPRGSTNEKLFF.

This clone showed up just once. The rearrangement joins TRBV6-6 to TRBJ1-2; the D is unclear. In germline, CDR1 is MNHNY, CDR2 SVGAGI (reference sequence). The ends were cut back, 8 bases at V and 8 bases at J, with 18 bases in the middle. The CDR3 is made up of 13 amino acids. The chain's CDR3 is CASAGDEPMGYTF. As DNA, the CDR3 is TGTGCCAGCGCCGGGGATGAACCTATGGGCTACACCTTC.

The CDR3 nucleotides are TGTGCCACCAGGCTAGCGGGATTTTCCTACGAGCAGTACTTC. This sequence encodes CATRLAGFSYEQYF. This chain joins TRBV28 and TRBJ2-7; 9 nucleotides line up with TRBD2. Trimming took 10 bases from V and 1 from J; bases not matched to a gene: 8. Looked up from germline, CDR1 is MDHEN and CDR2 is SYDVKM. This CDR3 spans 14 amino acids. The full variable domain, its missing parts supplied by reference TRBV28 and TRBJ2-7, is DVKVTQSSRYLVKRTGEKVFLECVQDMDHENMFWYRQDPGLGLRLIYFSYDVKMKEKGDIPEGYSVSREKKERFSLILESASTNQTSMYLCATRLAGFSYEQYFGPGTRLTVT.

This clone has a handful of counts. V and J are TRBV7-9 and TRBJ2-7; 12 positions match TRBD2. CDR1 is SEHNR and CDR2 is FQNEAQ in the germline V gene (reference sequence). This CDR3 comprises 16 residues. Unmatched junction bases numbered 9, after V lost 4 bases and J lost 5 bases. This chain's CDR3 is CASSSTLAGGRNEQYF. The CDR3 nucleotides are TGTGCCAGCAGCTCCACCCTAGCGGGAGGGAGGAACGAGCAGTACTTC.

The rearrangement uses TRBV5-1 and TRBJ2-7, with D tentatively TRBD1 (6 bases). Trimming took off 7 bases at V and 5 bases at J, with 25 bases between the two ends. CDR3 size: 16 residues. Germline V CDR1 and CDR2: SGHRS, YFSETQ. In DNA, the CDR3 is TGCGCCAGCGCCCGTTCCGGGACAAGCCTCTCTGACGAGCAGTACTTC. Its translation is CASARSGTSLSDEQYF.

V and J are TRBV4-2 and TRBJ1-1; D unclear. The CDR3 is 13 amino acids. The V end was cut by 0 bases, the J end by 10 bases, with 12 bases between. The V gene's germline CDR1 is LGHNA and CDR2 YNFKEQ. CDR3 in DNA: TGTGCCAGCAGCCAAGAGCCCGGGGAGGGAGCTTTCTTT. It is translated as CASSQEPGEGAFF.

The chain uses TRBV28 and TRBJ2-1; no clear D. Between the trimmed V and J ends, which lost 2 bases and 5 bases, there was a span of 16 bases. This CDR3 is built from 16 residues. The germline V gene encodes CDR1 MDHEN and CDR2 SYDVKM. The CDR3 DNA follows: TGTGCCAGCAGTTTACCAACGGTACCCAATCACAATGAGCAGTTCTTC. The encoded protein is CASSLPTVPNHNEQFF.

In its sample, this clone was seen once. The J gene is TRBJ2-1, the V gene TRBV19, with 8 bases fitting TRBD2. The CDR3 runs 13 residues. V lost 3 bases to trimming and J lost 10 bases; unmatched junction nucleotides: 5. Germline V gene data show CDR1 as LNHDA and CDR2 as SQIVND (reference sequence). CDR3 residues: CASSIIERGEQFF. For the CDR3, the DNA is TGTGCCAGTAGTATCATCGAGCGGGGGGAGCAGTTCTTC.

The chain recombines TRBV7-8 with TRBJ2-7, with 10 bases matching TRBD1. Germline V gives CDR1 SGHVS, CDR2 FQNEAQ. After removal of 3 bases from V and 7 bases from J, the junction contained 3 bases not matched to a gene. CDR3 size: 13 residues. The CDR3 loop is CASSLDRGGEQYF. The CDR3, as DNA: TGTGCCAGCAGCTTGGACAGGGGGGGAGAGCAGTACTTC.